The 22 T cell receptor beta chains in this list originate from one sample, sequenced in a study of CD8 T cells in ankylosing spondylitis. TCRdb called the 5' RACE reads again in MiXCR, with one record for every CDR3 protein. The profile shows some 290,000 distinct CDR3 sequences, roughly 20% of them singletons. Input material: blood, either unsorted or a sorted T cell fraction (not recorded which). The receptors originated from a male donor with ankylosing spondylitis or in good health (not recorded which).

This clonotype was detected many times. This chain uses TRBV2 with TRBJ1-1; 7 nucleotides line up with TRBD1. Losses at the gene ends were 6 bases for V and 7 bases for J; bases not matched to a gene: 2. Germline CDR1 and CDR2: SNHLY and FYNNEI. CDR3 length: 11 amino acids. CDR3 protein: CASSRDSEAFF. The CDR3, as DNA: TGTGCCAGCAGCCGGGACAGTGAAGCTTTCTTT.

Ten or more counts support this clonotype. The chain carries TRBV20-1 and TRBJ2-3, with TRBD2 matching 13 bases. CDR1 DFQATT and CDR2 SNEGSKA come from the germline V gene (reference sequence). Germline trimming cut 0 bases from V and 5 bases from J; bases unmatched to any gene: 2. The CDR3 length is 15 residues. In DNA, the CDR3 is TGCAGTGCTAGAGAACTAGCGGGAGGGCTAGATACGCAGTATTTT. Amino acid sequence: CSARELAGGLDTQYF.

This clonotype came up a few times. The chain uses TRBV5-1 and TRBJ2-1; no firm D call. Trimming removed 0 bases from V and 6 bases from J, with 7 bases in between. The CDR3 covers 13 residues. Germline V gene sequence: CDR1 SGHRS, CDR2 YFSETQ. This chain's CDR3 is CASSLAFPNEQFF. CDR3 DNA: TGCGCCAGCAGCTTGGCTTTCCCCAATGAGCAGTTCTTC.

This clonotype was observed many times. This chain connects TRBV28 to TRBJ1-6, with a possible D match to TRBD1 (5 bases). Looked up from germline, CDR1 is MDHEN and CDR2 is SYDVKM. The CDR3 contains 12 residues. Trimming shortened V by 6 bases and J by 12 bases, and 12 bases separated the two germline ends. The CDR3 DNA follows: TGTGCCAGCAGGCTCTTCCAGGGACCCCTCCACTTT. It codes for CASRLFQGPLHF.

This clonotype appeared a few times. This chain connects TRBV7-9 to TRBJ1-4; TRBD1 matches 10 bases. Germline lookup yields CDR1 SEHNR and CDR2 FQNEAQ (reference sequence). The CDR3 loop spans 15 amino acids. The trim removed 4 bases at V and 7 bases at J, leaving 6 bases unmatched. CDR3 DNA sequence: TGTGCCAGCAGCTCGACGGGACAGGGGCCTGAAAAACTGTTTTTT. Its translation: CASSSTGQGPEKLFF.

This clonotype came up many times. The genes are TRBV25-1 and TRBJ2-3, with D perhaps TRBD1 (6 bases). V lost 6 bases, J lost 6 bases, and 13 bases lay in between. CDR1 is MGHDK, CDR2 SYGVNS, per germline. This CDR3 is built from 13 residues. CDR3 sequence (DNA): TGTGCCAGCAGCCTCGGGACACCCGATACGCAGTATTTT. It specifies CASSLGTPDTQYF. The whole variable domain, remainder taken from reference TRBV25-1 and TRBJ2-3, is EADIYQTPRYLVIGTGKKITLECSQTMGHDKMYWYQQDPGMELHLIHYSYGVNSTEKGDLSSESTVSRIRTEHFPLTLESARPSHTSQYLCASSLGTPDTQYFGPGTRLTVL.

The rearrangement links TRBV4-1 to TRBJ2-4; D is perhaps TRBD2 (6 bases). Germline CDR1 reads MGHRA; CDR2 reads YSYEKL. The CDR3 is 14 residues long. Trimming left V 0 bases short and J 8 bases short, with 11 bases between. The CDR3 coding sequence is TGCGCCAGCAGCCAAGATTCCGGGGGATACATTCAGTACTTC. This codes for CASSQDSGGYIQYF.

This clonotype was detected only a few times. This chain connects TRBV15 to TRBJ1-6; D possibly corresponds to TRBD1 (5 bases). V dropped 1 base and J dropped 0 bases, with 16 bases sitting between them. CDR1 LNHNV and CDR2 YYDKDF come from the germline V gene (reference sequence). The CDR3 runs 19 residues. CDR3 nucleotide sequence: TGTGCCACCAGCAGAGGGGACTGGGCAGGGAGCTCCTATAATTCACCCCTCCACTTT. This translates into CATSRGDWAGSSYNSPLHF.

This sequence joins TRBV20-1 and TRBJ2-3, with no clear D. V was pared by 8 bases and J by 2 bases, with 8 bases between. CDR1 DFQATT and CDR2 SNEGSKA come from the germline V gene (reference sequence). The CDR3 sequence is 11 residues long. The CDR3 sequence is CSQRHTDTQYF. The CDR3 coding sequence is TGCAGTCAAAGACACACAGATACGCAGTATTTT.

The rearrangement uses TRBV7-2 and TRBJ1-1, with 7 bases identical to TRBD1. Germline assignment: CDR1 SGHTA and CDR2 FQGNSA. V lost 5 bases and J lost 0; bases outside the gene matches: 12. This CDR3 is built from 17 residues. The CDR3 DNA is TGTGCCAGCAGCGACGGACAGGAAATAAAAATGAACACTGAAGCTTTCTTT. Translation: CASSDGQEIKMNTEAFF.

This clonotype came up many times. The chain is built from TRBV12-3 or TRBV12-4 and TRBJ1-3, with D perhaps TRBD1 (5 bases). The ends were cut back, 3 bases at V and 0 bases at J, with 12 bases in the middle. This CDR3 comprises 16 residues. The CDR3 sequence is CASSLKGPSSGNTIYF. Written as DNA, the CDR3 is TGTGCCAGCAGTTTGAAGGGGCCCAGCTCTGGAAACACCATATATTTT.

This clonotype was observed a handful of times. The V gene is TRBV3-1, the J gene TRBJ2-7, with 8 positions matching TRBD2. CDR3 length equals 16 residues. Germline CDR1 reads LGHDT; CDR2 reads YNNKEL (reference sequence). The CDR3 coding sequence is TGTGCCAGCAGTCAAGGGAGCGGGAGATTGACCTACGAGCAGTACGTC. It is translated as CASSQGSGRLTYEQYV.

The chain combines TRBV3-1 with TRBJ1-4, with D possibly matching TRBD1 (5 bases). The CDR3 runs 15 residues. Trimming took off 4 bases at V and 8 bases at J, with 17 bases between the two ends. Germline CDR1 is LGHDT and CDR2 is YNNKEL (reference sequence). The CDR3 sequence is CASSRRQAGGEKLFF. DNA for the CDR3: TGTGCCAGCAGCCGGCGGCAGGCTGGGGGAGAAAAACTGTTTTTT.

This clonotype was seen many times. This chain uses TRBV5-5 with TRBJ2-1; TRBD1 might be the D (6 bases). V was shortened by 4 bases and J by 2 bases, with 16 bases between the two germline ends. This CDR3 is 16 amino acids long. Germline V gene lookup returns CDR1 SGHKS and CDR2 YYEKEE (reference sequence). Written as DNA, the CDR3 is TGTGCCAGCAGCCCCCAGGCGAGGACAGCCTACAATGAGCAGTTCTTC. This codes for CASSPQARTAYNEQFF.

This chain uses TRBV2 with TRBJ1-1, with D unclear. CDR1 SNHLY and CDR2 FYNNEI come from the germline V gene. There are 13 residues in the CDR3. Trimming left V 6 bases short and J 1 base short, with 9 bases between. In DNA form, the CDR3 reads TGTGCCAGCAGCAATACCCCGAACACTGAAGCTTTCTTT. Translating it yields CASSNTPNTEAFF. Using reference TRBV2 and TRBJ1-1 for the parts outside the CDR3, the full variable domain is EPEVTQTPSHQVTQMGQEVILRCVPISNHLYFYWYRQILGQKVEFLVSFYNNEISEKSEIFDDQFSVERPDGSNFTLKIRSTKLEDSAMYFCASSNTPNTEAFFGQGTRLTVV.

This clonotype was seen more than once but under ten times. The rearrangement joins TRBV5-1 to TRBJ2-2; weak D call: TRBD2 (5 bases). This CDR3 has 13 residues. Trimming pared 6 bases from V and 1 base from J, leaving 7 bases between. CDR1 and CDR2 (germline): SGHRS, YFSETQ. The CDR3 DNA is TGCGCCAGCATTGAGGGGAACACCGGGGAGCTGTTTTTT. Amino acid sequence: CASIEGNTGELFF.

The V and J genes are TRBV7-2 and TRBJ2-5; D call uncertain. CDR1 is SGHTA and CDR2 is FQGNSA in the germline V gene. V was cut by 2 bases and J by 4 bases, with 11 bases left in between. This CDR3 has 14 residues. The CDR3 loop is CASSLQLSGETQYF. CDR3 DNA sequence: TGTGCCAGCAGCTTACAACTATCTGGAGAGACCCAGTACTTC.

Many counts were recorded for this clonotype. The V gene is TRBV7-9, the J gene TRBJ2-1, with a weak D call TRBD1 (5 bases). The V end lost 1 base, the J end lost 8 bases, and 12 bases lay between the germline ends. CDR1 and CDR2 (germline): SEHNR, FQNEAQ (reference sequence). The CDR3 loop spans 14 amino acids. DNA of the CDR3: TGTGCCAGCAGCTTAGGAGGACAATACGATGAGCAGTTCTTC. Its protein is CASSLGGQYDEQFF.

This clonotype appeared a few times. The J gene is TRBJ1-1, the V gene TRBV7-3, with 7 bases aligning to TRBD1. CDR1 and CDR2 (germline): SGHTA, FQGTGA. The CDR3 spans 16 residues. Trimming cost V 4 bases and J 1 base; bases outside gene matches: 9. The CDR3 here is CASSSTRGGRNTEAFF. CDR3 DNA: TGTGCCAGCAGCTCAACCAGGGGGGGCAGGAACACTGAAGCTTTCTTT. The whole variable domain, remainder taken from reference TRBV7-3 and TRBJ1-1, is GAGVSQTPSNKVTEKGKYVELRCDPISGHTALYWYRQSLGQGPEFLIYFQGTGAADDSGLPNDRFFAVRPEGSVSTLKIQRTERGDSAVYLCASSSTRGGRNTEAFFGQGTRLTVV.

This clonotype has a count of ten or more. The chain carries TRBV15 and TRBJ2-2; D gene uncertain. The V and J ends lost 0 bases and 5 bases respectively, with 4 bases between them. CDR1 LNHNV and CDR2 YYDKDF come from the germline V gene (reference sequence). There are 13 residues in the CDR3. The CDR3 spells CATSRDRTGELFF. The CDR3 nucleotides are TGTGCCACCAGCAGAGACAGGACCGGGGAGCTGTTTTTT.

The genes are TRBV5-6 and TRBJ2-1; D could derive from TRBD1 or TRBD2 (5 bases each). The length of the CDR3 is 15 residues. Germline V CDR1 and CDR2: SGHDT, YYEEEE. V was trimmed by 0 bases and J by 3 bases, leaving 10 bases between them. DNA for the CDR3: TGTGCCAGCAGCTTGGGGGGGTTTGGCTACAATGAGCAGTTCTTC. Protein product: CASSLGGFGYNEQFF.

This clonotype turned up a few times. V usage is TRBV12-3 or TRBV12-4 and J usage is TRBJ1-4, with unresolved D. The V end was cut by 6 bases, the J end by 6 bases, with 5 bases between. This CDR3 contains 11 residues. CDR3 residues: CASSGHEKLFF. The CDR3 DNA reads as TGTGCCAGCAGCGGACATGAAAAACTGTTTTTT.